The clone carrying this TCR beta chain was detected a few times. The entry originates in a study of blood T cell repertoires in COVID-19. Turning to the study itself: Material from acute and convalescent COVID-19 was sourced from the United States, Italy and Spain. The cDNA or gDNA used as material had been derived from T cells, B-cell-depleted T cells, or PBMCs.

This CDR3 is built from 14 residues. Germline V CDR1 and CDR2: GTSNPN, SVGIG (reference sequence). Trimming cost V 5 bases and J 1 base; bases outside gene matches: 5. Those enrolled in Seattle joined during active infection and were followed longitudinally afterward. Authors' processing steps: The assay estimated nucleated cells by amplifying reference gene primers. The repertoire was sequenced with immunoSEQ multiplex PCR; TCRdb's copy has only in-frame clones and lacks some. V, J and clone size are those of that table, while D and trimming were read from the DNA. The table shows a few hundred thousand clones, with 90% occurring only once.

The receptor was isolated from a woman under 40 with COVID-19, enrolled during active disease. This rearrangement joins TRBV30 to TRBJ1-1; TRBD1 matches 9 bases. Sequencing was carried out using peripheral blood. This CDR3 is CAWHPGQGNTEAFF. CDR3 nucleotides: TGTGCCTGGCACCCGGGACAGGGGAACACTGAAGCTTTCTTT.